This entry describes one T cell receptor (beta chain). Its antigen is unidentified. Every bit of the isolated RNA underwent reverse transcription, so sequencing read expressed TCRB transcripts. This table comes from immunoSEQ multiplex PCR, and its TCRdb copy is limited to in-frame clones, with some not included. This sample yields over 300,000 clones, of which over 7% are seen a single time; around 1% belongs to the top ten. Germline loops: CDR1 SGHVS, CDR2 FQNEAQ. Trimming removed 5 bases at V and 1 base at J, with 12 bases between. This CDR3 region has 15 residues. This specimen comes from a study of beta chain features in type 1 diabetes. Study in general: Sorted cells examined across all samples numbered 107,917,701.

Findings and caveats of the study: Among patients with Type 1 diabetes, TCRB CDR3s were moderately but significantly shorter in every one of the four CD4+ subsets. In type 1 diabetes patients, VDJ junctions had fewer insertions; deletions at these junctions were more frequent. Cells with high TCR expression could be over-represented when cDNA is sequenced.

This TCR came from a man aged 25 to 40 with type 1 diabetes. The chain carries TRBV7-8 and TRBJ2-1; D is possibly TRBD1 (6 bases). Sequencing input: central memory CD4+ T cells from blood. This CDR3 is CASSRTGLSYNEQFF. In DNA, the CDR3 is TGTGCCAGCAGCCGTACAGGGCTTTCCTACAATGAGCAGTTCTTC.